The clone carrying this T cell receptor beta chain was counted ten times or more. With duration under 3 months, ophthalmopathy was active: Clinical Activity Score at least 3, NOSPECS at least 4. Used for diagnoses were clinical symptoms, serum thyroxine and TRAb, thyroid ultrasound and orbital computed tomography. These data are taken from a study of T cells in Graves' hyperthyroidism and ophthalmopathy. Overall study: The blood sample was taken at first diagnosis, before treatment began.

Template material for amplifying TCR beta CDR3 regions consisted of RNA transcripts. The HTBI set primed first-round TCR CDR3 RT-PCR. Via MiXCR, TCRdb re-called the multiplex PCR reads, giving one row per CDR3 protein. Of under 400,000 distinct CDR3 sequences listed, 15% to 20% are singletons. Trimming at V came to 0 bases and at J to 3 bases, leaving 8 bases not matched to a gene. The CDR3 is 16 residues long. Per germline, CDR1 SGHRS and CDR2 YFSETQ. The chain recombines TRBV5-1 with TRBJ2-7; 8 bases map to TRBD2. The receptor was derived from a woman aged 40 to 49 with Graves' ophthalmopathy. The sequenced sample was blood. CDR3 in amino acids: CASSLDTSGLYYEQYF. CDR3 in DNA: TGCGCCAGCAGCTTGGATACTAGCGGTCTTTACTACGAGCAGTACTTC.